The source of this TCR beta chain is a study of blood T cell repertoires in COVID-19. V was pared by 10 bases and J by 0 bases, with 18 bases between. Looked up from germline, CDR1 is MNHEY and CDR2 is SVGAGI. CDR3 length: 15 amino acids. As processed by the authors: Amplification of reference gene primers provided the estimated nucleated cell counts. The assay was immunoSEQ multiplex PCR, and TCRdb's table has in-frame clones only and misses some. The DNA gave D and trimming, while V, J and clone size come from that table. The data show about 220,000 clones, about nine tenths seen once. The J gene is TRBJ1-1, the V gene TRBV6-5; maybe TRBD1 (6 bases). The sequenced sample was PBMCs or T cells enriched from blood (not recorded which). The receptor was derived from a woman aged 40 to 50 with acute COVID-19. CDR3 loop: CATLGGRVLNTEAFF. CDR3 DNA sequence: TGTGCCACCCTAGGGGGGAGGGTGTTGAACACTGAAGCTTTCTTT.